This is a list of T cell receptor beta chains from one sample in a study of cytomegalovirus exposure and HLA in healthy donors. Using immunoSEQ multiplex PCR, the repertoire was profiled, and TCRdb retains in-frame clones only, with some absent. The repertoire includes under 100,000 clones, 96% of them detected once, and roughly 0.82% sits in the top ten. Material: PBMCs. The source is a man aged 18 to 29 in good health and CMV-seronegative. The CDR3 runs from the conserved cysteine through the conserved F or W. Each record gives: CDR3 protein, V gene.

CASSVEIGPDYNEQFF	TRBV9
CASSFFGKIYNEQFF	TRBV13
CSVATGGRNTEAFF	TRBV29-1
CATSRELAGGPEDTQYF	TRBV15
CAWKPDSGNQPQHF	TRBV30
CASSFYRDRGDYGYTF	TRBV5-6
CAWSPTPGPRGGNTIYF	TRBV30
CASSQTRDQETQYF	TRBV18
CASSTRQGATYEQYF	TRBV19
CASTNQGSVAQYF	TRBV6-6
CASSTQGAQDYGYTF	TRBV5-5
CASSKGTSGRRWGEQYF	TRBV6-1
CASSAAESHYPQHF	TRBV4-1
CASSINRARATNYGYTF	TRBV19
CASSMDFSQPQHF	TRBV6-5
CASSLKQLAKNIQYF	TRBV5-6
CASRAPGLGTTGELFF	TRBV7-2
CAWSSGQHGYTF	TRBV30
CASSIRVEAFF	TRBV19
CASGRANEQFF	TRBV28
CATSRPYTSVSSYNEQFF	TRBV15
CASRIPLPGDGEDGYTF	TRBV28
CASSVDGGAQRDGYTF	TRBV9
CASSYGWGETQYF	TRBV6-5
CASSFGIMTLQHF	TRBV5-8
CASTPARLALPGELFF	TRBV5-6
CASSRGGNTEAFF	TRBV6-1
CAISGDRGNNQPQHF	TRBV10-3
CASSSWGGTEAFF	TRBV5-5
CASSGVTADTQYF	TRBV9
CASSLQGGRGEKLFF	TRBV11-2
CASSFGGTNVLTF	TRBV11-3
CASSRGQLDTQYF	TRBV4-3
CASQREKDTGELFF	TRBV12-5
CASSQPQPRDGYTF	TRBV7-9
CASSQDIGLAGNF	TRBV4-2
CASTIGQGNYGYTF	TRBV28
CASSLYGLADTQYF	TRBV7-3
CASSEPRTGGTGELFF	TRBV25-1
CASTGWRTSGTYEQYF	TRBV19
CASSPETGGYGYTF	TRBV18
CASSLVQYGYTF	TRBV5-4
CASTWGRAPELFF	TRBV28
CASSVNRQETQYF	TRBV10-1